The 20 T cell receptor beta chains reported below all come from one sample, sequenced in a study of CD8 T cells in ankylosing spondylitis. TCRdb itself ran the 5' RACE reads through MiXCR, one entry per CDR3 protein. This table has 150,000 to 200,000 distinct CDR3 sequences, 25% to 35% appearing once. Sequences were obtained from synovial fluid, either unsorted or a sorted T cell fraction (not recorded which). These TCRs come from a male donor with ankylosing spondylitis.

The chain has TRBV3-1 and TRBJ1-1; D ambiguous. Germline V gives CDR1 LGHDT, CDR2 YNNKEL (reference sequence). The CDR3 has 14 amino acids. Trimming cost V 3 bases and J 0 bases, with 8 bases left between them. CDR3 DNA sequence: TGTGCCAGCAGCCACAGTCTCATGAACACTGAAGCTTTCTTT. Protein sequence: CASSHSLMNTEAFF.

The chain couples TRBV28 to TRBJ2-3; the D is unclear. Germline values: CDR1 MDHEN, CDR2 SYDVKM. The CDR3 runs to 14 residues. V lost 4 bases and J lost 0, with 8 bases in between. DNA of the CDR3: TGTGCCAGCAGTTCCAGATCGAGCACAGATACGCAGTATTTT. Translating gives CASSSRSSTDTQYF.

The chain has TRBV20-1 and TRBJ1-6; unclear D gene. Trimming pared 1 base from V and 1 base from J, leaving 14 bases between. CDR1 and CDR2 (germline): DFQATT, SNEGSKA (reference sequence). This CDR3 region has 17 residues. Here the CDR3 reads CSARGFRVGSYNSPLHF. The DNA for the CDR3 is TGCAGTGCTAGAGGTTTTAGGGTCGGGTCCTATAATTCACCCCTCCACTTT.

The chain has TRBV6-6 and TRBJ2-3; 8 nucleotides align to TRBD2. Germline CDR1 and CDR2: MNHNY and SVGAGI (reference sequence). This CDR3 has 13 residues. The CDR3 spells CASRGGGADTQYF. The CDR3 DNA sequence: TGTGCTTCCCGGGGGGGGGGCGCAGATACGCAGTATTTT.

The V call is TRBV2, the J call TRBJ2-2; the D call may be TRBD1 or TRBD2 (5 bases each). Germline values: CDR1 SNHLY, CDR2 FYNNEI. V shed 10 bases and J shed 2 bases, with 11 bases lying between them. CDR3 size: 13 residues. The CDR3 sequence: CATGTTNTGELFF. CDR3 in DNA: TGTGCCACCGGGACGACAAACACCGGGGAGCTGTTTTTT.

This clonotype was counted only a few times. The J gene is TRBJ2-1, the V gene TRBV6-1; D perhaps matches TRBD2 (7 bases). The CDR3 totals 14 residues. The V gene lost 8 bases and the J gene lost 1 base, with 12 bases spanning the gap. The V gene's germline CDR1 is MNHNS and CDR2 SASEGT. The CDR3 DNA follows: TGTGCCAGCTGGGAGGGGGAATCCTACAATGAGCAGTTCTTC. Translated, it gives CASWEGESYNEQFF.

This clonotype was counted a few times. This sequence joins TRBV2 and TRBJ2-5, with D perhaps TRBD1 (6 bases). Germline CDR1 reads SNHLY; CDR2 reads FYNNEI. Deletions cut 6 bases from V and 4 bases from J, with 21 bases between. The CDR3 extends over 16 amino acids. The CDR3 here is CASSAGQYGVGETQYF. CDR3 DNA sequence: TGTGCCAGCAGCGCCGGACAGTATGGAGTAGGAGAGACCCAGTACTTC.

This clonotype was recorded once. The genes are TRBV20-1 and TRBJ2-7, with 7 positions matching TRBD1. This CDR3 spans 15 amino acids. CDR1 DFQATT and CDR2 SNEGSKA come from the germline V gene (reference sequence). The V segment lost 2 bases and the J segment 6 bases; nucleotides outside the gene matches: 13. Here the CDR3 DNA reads TGCAGTGCTAGATTGACAGGGTTCTCGCAGGGCGAGCAGTACTTC. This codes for CSARLTGFSQGEQYF.

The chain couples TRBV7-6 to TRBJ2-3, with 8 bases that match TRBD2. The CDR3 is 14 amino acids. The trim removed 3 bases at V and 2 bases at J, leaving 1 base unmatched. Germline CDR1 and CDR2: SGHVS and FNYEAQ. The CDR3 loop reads CASSFGLATDTQYF. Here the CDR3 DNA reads TGTGCCAGCAGCTTCGGACTAGCCACAGATACGCAGTATTTT. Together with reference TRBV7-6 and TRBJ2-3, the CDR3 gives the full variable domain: GAGVSQSPRYKVTKRGQDVALRCDPISGHVSLYWYRQALGQGPEFLTYFNYEAQQDKSGLPNDRFSAERPEGSISTLTIQRTEQRDSAMYRCASSFGLATDTQYFGPGTRLTVL.

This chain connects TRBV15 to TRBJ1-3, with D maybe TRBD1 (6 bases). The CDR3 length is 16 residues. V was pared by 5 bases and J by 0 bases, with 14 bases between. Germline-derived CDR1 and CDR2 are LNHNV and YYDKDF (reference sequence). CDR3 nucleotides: TGTGCCACCAGCGCTCTAAAGGGGGTCTCTGGAAACACCATATATTTT. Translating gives CATSALKGVSGNTIYF. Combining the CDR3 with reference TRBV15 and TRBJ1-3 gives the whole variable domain DAMVIQNPRYQVTQFGKPVTLSCSQTLNHNVMYWYQQKSSQAPKLLFHYYDKDFNNEADTPDNFQSRRPNTSFCFLDIRSPGLGDTAMYLCATSALKGVSGNTIYFGEGSWLTVV.

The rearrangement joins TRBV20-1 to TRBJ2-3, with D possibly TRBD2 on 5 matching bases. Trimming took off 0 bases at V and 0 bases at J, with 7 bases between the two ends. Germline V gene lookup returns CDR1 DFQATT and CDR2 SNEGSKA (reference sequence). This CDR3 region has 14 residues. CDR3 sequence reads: CSARDWTSTDTQYF. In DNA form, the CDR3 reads TGCAGTGCTAGAGATTGGACTAGCACAGATACGCAGTATTTT.

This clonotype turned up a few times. CDR3 sequence reads: CASSLGQTLFF. CDR3 DNA: TGTGCCAGCAGCTTGGGCCAGACGCTGTTTTTT. This sequence joins TRBV11-1 and TRBJ2-2; no clear D gene. This CDR3 is 11 amino acids long. Germline V gene sequence: CDR1 SGHAT, CDR2 FQDESV (reference sequence). Trimming took off 3 bases at V and 13 bases at J, with 9 bases between the two ends.

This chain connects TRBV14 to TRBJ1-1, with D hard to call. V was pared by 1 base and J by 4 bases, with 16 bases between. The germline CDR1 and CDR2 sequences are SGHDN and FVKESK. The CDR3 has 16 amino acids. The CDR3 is CASSQVEGRSVTEAFF. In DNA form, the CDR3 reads TGTGCCAGCAGCCAAGTTGAGGGAAGGTCGGTCACTGAAGCTTTCTTT.

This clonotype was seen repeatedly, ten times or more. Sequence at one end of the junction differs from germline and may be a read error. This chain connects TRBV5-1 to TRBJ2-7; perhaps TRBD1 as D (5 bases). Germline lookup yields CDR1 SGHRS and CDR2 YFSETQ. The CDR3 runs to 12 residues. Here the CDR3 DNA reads TGTGCCAGCAGTTCCCAGGGTTACGAGCAGTACTTC. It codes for CASSSQGYEQYF.

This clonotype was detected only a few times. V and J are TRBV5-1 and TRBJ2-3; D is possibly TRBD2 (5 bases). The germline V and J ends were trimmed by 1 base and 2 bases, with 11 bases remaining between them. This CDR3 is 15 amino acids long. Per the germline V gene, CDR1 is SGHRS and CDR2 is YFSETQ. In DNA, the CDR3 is TGCGCCAGCAGCTTGTTCGGCGGGCCCACAGATACGCAGTATTTT. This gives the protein CASSLFGGPTDTQYF.

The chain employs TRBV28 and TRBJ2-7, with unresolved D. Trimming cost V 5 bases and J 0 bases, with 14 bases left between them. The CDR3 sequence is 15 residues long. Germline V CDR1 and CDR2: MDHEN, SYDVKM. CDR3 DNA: TGTGCCAGCAGTCCGGGTGGCAGCAGCTCCTACGAGCAGTACTTC. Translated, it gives CASSPGGSSSYEQYF. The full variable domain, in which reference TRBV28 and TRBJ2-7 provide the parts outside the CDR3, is DVKVTQSSRYLVKRTGEKVFLECVQDMDHENMFWYRQDPGLGLRLIYFSYDVKMKEKGDIPEGYSVSREKKERFSLILESASTNQTSMYLCASSPGGSSSYEQYFGPGTRLTVT.

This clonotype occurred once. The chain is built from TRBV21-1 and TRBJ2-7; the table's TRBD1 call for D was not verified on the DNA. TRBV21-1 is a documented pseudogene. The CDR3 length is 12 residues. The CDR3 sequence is CASSWGGAEQYF. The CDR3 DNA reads TGTGCCAGCAGCTGGGGGGGGGCCGAGCAGTACTTC.

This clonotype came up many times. Here the CDR3 reads CATSDTGGGNEQFF. The CDR3 nucleotides read TGTGCCACCAGTGACACAGGGGGAGGCAATGAGCAGTTCTTC. The V and J genes are TRBV24-1 and TRBJ2-1; 8 bases map to TRBD1. The CDR3 runs to 14 residues. V lost 4 bases and J lost 6; bases outside the gene matches: 4. Germline V gene data show CDR1 as KGHDR and CDR2 as SFDVKD.

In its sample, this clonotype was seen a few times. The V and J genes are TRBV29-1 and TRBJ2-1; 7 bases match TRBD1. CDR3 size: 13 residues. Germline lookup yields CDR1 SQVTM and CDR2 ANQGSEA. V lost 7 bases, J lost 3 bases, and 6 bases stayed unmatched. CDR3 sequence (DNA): TGCAGCGGAAGACAGGGCGTCTACAATGAGCAGTTCTTC. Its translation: CSGRQGVYNEQFF.

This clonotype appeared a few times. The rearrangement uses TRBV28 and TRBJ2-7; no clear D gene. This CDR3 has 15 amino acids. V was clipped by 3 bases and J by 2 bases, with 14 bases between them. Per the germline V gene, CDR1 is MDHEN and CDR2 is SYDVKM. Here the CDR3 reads CASSLVATSTYEQYF. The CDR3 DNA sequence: TGTGCCAGCAGTTTGGTGGCTACGAGTACCTACGAGCAGTACTTC.